Below are 21 T cell receptor beta chains sequenced from a single sample in a study of beta chain features in type 1 diabetes. What was sequenced were expressed TCRB transcripts, since all of the isolated RNA had been reverse transcribed. The protocol was immunoSEQ multiplex PCR, while the TCRdb copy is restricted to in-frame clones and leaves out a portion. Found here are nearly 700,000 clones, 13% of them singletons; the top ten hold around 0.022%. Regarding the study as a whole: A moderate, significant TCRB CDR3 shortening appeared in type 1 diabetes across four CD4+ subsets.

Their antigen targets remain unknown. The sequencing input was naive CD4+ T cells from blood. The receptors originated from a man aged 18 to 35 with type 1 diabetes.

This clone was seen more than once but under ten times. This chain connects TRBV7-9 to TRBJ1-3; 7 bases map to TRBD1. This CDR3 has 14 residues. V shed 8 bases, J shed 3 bases, and the junction held 7 bases outside the gene matches. Germline CDR1 reads SEHNR; CDR2 reads FQNEAQ (reference sequence). The CDR3 sequence is CASALTGNGNTIYF. CDR3 bases: TGTGCCAGCGCGCTGACAGGGAATGGAAACACCATATATTTT. The full variable domain, its missing parts supplied by reference TRBV7-9 and TRBJ1-3, is DTGVSQNPRHKITKRGQNVTFRCDPISEHNRLYWYRQTLGQGPEFLTYFQNEAQLEKSRLLSDRFSAERPKGSFSTLEIQRTEQGDSAMYLCASALTGNGNTIYFGEGSWLTVV.

V usage is TRBV5-4 and J usage is TRBJ1-4; D not resolved. The germline V gene has CDR1 SGHNT and CDR2 YYREEE (reference sequence). The ends were cut back, 4 bases at V and 2 bases at J, with 9 bases in the middle. This CDR3 contains 14 residues. CDR3 nucleotides: TGTGCCAGCAGCACGGAGTCCACTAATGAAAAACTGTTTTTT. Translating it yields CASSTESTNEKLFF. Supplemented by reference TRBV5-4 and TRBJ1-4, the full variable domain reads ETGVTQSPTHLIKTRGQQVTLRCSSQSGHNTVSWYQQALGQGPQFIFQYYREEENGRGNFPPRFSGLQFPNYSSELNVNALELDDSALYLCASSTESTNEKLFFGSGTQLSVL.

This chain uses TRBV27 with TRBJ2-3; TRBD2 agrees at 9 bases. The CDR3 runs 20 residues. The germline CDR1 and CDR2 sequences are MNHEY and SMNVEV (reference sequence). With V trimmed by 5 bases and J by 1 base, 19 bases remained unmatched. The CDR3 sequence is CASSRLLSGGTDLGTDTQYF. The DNA for the CDR3 is TGTGCCAGCAGTCGCCTCCTCAGCGGGGGGACCGATCTAGGCACAGATACGCAGTATTTT.

The rearrangement uses TRBV5-1 and TRBJ2-5; 7 bases line up with TRBD1. CDR1 and CDR2 (germline): SGHRS, YFSETQ. The V gene end was trimmed by 0 bases and the J gene end by 2 bases; junction bases not matched to a gene: 7. The length of the CDR3 is 16 residues. The CDR3 reads CASSLGTLTGQETQYF. CDR3 sequence (DNA): TGCGCCAGCAGCTTGGGGACTCTGACAGGGCAAGAGACCCAGTACTTC.

CDR3 residues: CASSLAQGTDTQYF. The CDR3 DNA is TGTGCCAGCAGCTTGGCCCAGGGGACAGATACGCAGTATTTT. The chain joins TRBV5-6 to TRBJ2-3; D might be TRBD1 (6 bases). V lost 0 bases and J lost 3, with 8 bases in between. This CDR3 has 14 residues. The V gene's germline CDR1 is SGHDT and CDR2 YYEEEE.

This clone was observed a few times. V and J are TRBV10-3 and TRBJ1-1; no clear D gene. Germline V gene sequence: CDR1 ENHRY, CDR2 SYGVKD. V was trimmed by 4 bases and J by 7 bases, leaving 13 bases between them. The CDR3 consists of 13 residues. In nucleotides, the CDR3 is TGTGCCATCAGTGGAGTAGACTGGGGTGAAGCTTTCTTT. Protein product: CAISGVDWGEAFF.

The chain employs TRBV6-4 and TRBJ2-5; D unresolved. The CDR3 spans 12 residues. The V and J ends lost 5 bases and 5 bases respectively, with 9 bases between them. Germline V gene data show CDR1 as MRHNA and CDR2 as SNTAGT. The CDR3 here is CASSPGGETQYF. CDR3 DNA sequence: TGTGCCAGCAGTCCAGGTGGGGAGACCCAGTACTTC.

The V call is TRBV25-1, the J call TRBJ2-5; the match to TRBD2 covers 9 bases. The CDR3 runs 14 residues. Trimming took 8 bases from V and 3 from J; bases not matched to a gene: 7. The germline CDR1 and CDR2 sequences are MGHDK and SYGVNS. CDR3 in amino acids: CASPRAGGKETQYF. The DNA for the CDR3 is TGTGCCAGCCCACGAGCGGGGGGAAAAGAGACCCAGTACTTC. The entire variable domain, with the rest obtained from reference TRBV25-1 and TRBJ2-5, is as follows: EADIYQTPRYLVIGTGKKITLECSQTMGHDKMYWYQQDPGMELHLIHYSYGVNSTEKGDLSSESTVSRIRTEHFPLTLESARPSHTSQYLCASPRAGGKETQYFGPGTRLLVL.

This clone was detected only a few times. Other DNA sequences in the sample encode the same CDR3. J is TRBJ1-1 and V is TRBV18, with TRBD1 as a possible D gene (5 bases). V was clipped by 0 bases and J by 0 bases, with 8 bases between them. The CDR3 extends over 15 amino acids. Germline V lookup: CDR1 KGHSH, CDR2 LQKENI. CDR3: CASSPPQGLNTEAFF. CDR3 nucleotide sequence: TGTGCCAGCTCACCACCCCAGGGCTTGAACACTGAAGCTTTCTTT.

CDR3 DNA: TGTGCCAGCAGCTCTGACAGGGGGATCACTGAAGCTTTCTTT. This sequence encodes CASSSDRGITEAFF. The chain links TRBV5-4 to TRBJ1-1; 9 nucleotides line up with TRBD1. The V gene end was trimmed by 3 bases and the J gene end by 4 bases; junction bases not matched to a gene: 4. This CDR3 comprises 14 residues. Per germline, CDR1 SGHNT and CDR2 YYREEE (reference sequence).

This clone showed up just a few times. The chain's CDR3 is CATGNGYTF. The CDR3 region has the DNA TGTGCCACTGGAAATGGCTACACCTTC. The chain has TRBV19 and TRBJ1-2, with D uncertain. The CDR3 consists of 9 residues. Germline V gene data show CDR1 as LNHDA and CDR2 as SQIVND (reference sequence). Trimming cost V 10 bases and J 6 bases, with 6 bases left between them. Full variable domain (outside the CDR3, taken from reference TRBV19 and TRBJ1-2): DGGITQSPKYLFRKEGQNVTLSCEQNLNHDAMYWYRQDPGQGLRLIYYSQIVNDFQKGDIAEGYSVSREKKESFPLTVTSAQKNPTAFYLCATGNGYTFGSGTRLTVV.

This clone has only a few counts. The chain uses TRBV2 and TRBJ2-1, with D possibly TRBD1 on 6 matching bases. There are 13 residues in the CDR3. Trimming removed 4 bases from V and 7 bases from J, with 11 bases in between. Per the germline V gene, CDR1 is SNHLY and CDR2 is FYNNEI. CDR3: CASSGDRINEQFF. In nucleotides, the CDR3 is TGTGCCAGCAGTGGAGACAGGATAAATGAGCAGTTCTTC.

The V call is TRBV15, the J call TRBJ1-1; D remains unclear. The CDR3 is made up of 13 amino acids. Germline V gene data show CDR1 as LNHNV and CDR2 as YYDKDF (reference sequence). V lost 2 bases and J lost 1, with 5 bases in between. Here the CDR3 DNA reads TGTGCCACCAGCAGAACAGAGAACACTGAAGCTTTCTTT. This encodes CATSRTENTEAFF.

The V call is TRBV7-8, the J call TRBJ2-5; D gene unclear. Trimming took 5 bases from V and 9 from J, leaving 10 bases between them. CDR1 is SGHVS and CDR2 is FQNEAQ in the germline V gene. This CDR3 region has 11 residues. The CDR3 bases are TGTGCCAGCAGCCCGCCTGGGGCCCAGTACTTC. It is translated as CASSPPGAQYF. Combining the CDR3 with reference TRBV7-8 and TRBJ2-5 gives the whole variable domain GAGVSQSPRYKVAKRGQDVALRCDPISGHVSLFWYQQALGQGPEFLTYFQNEAQLDKSGLPSDRFFAERPEGSVSTLKIQRTQQEDSAVYLCASSPPGAQYFGPGTRLLVL.

This sequence joins TRBV30 and TRBJ2-3; D is ambiguous. Trimming took off 3 bases at V and 3 bases at J, with 4 bases between the two ends. In germline, CDR1 is GTSNPN, CDR2 SVGIG (reference sequence). The CDR3 has 11 residues. CDR3 sequence: CAWSQTDTQYF. The CDR3 coding sequence is TGTGCCTGGAGCCAAACAGATACGCAGTATTTT.

The rearrangement links TRBV29-1 to TRBJ2-7; D is possibly TRBD1 (5 bases). The CDR3 runs 14 residues. V lost 4 bases and J 1 base, leaving 14 bases between the germline ends. Germline values: CDR1 SQVTM, CDR2 ANQGSEA. The CDR3 loop is CSVVVGDLSYEQYF. DNA for the CDR3: TGCAGCGTTGTAGTAGGGGATTTATCCTACGAGCAGTACTTC.

In this sample, this clone turned up a few times. The genes are TRBV25-1 and TRBJ2-3, with 9 nucleotides matching TRBD2. The length of the CDR3 is 17 residues. Germline V gene sequence: CDR1 MGHDK, CDR2 SYGVNS. V lost 1 base and J lost 0; bases outside the gene matches: 5. The CDR3 here is CASSEWVAGASTDTQYF. The CDR3 DNA is TGTGCCAGCAGTGAATGGGTAGCGGGGGCAAGCACAGATACGCAGTATTTT.

The chain uses TRBV10-3 and TRBJ1-2; D gene unclear. Germline loops: CDR1 ENHRY, CDR2 SYGVKD. The CDR3 is 18 residues long. The V gene lost 5 bases and the J gene lost 4 bases, with 26 bases spanning the gap. CDR3 loop: CAISLHLDATLGGYGYTF. The CDR3 nucleotides are TGTGCCATCAGTCTACACCTCGACGCCACCTTAGGCGGCTATGGCTACACCTTC.

The gene calls are TRBV27 and TRBJ2-7, with D perhaps TRBD1 or TRBD2 (5 bases each). Germline V gene data show CDR1 as MNHEY and CDR2 as SMNVEV (reference sequence). The CDR3 totals 15 residues. V was trimmed by 0 bases and J by 6 bases, leaving 15 bases between them. CDR3 protein: CASSLSGRNPSEQYF. The CDR3 DNA sequence: TGTGCCAGCAGTTTATCGGGACGGAATCCCTCCGAGCAGTACTTC.

This clone was observed a few times. The V and J genes are TRBV29-1 and TRBJ1-1; 8 bases agree with TRBD1. This CDR3 is 15 amino acids long. V lost 4 bases and J lost 1; bases outside the gene matches: 8. The germline gives CDR1 SQVTM, CDR2 ANQGSEA. CDR3 sequence reads: CSVGSTGGWNTEAFF. In DNA, the CDR3 is TGCAGCGTTGGTAGTACAGGGGGTTGGAACACTGAAGCTTTCTTT.

The V call is TRBV20-1, the J call TRBJ2-7, with no clear D. Looked up from germline, CDR1 is DFQATT and CDR2 is SNEGSKA (reference sequence). The length of the CDR3 is 11 residues. The germline V and J ends were trimmed by 8 bases and 3 bases, with 11 bases remaining between them. This chain's CDR3 is CSTRSYYEQYF. The CDR3 bases are TGCAGTACCAGGTCGTACTACGAGCAGTACTTC.